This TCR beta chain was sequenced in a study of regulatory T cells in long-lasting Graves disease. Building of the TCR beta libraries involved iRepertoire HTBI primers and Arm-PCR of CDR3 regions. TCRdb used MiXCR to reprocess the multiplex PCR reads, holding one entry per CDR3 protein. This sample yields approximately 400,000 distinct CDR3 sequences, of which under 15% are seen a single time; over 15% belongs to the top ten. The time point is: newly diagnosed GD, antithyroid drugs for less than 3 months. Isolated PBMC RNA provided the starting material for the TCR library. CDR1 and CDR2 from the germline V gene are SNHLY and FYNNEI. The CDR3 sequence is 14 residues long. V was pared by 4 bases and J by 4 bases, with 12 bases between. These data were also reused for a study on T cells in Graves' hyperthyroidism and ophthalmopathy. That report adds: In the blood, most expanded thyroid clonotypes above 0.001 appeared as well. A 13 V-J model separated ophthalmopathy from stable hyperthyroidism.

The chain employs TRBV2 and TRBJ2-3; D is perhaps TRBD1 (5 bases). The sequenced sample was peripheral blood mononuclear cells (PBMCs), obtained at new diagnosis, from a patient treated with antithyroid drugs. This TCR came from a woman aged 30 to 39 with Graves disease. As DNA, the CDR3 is TGTGCCAGCAGTGTTGGGGCTGAGTCAGATACGCAGTATTTT. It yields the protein CASSVGAESDTQYF. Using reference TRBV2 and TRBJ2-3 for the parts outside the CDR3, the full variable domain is EPEVTQTPSHQVTQMGQEVILRCVPISNHLYFYWYRQILGQKVEFLVSFYNNEISEKSEIFDDQFSVERPDGSNFTLKIRSTKLEDSAMYFCASSVGAESDTQYFGPGTRLTVL.